This T cell receptor (beta chain) comes out of a study of blood T cell repertoires in COVID-19. Across the study: Samples taken during acute and convalescent COVID-19 were collected in the United States, Italy and Spain. Nucleic acid was either cDNA or gDNA, and it came from T cells, B-cell-depleted T cells, or PBMCs.

V lost 2 bases and J 10 bases, leaving 12 bases between the germline ends. The CDR3 runs to 14 residues. Germline V lookup: CDR1 SGHAT, CDR2 FQNNGV. Authors' processing steps: How many nucleated cells were present was estimated from reference gene primer amplification. This table comes from immunoSEQ multiplex PCR, and its TCRdb copy is limited to in-frame clones, with some not included. For V, J and clone size, that table is used; D and trimming come from the DNA. The sample lists some 150,000 clones; 81% were seen once. The source of this sequence is a woman aged 60-70 years with active or convalescent COVID-19. The sequenced sample consisted of peripheral blood. The genes are TRBV11-2 and TRBJ1-6; D remains ambiguous. CDR3 in DNA: TGTGCCAGCAGCTTAAAGGGAGGCGGCTCACCCCTCCACTTT. Residues: CASSLKGGGSPLHF.